This T cell receptor beta chain was recovered during a study of cytomegalovirus exposure and HLA in healthy donors. The study ran its PCR with 60 Vbeta and 13 Jbeta primers. The assay was immunoSEQ multiplex PCR, and TCRdb's table has in-frame clones only and misses some. Counted here are about 210,000 clones, about four fifths occurring once; the ten biggest clones make up 9.5% to 13%. Germline CDR1 and CDR2: SQVTM and ANQGSEA. The CDR3 sequence is 14 residues long. The V gene end was trimmed by 6 bases and the J gene end by 1 base; junction bases not matched to a gene: 6. The TCR comes from a woman aged 50 to 65 in good health and CMV-seropositive. J is TRBJ2-3 and V is TRBV29-1; TRBD2 aligns across 8 bases. Sequenced sample: PBMCs. The CDR3 nucleotides read TGCAGCGTCCTGCGGCGGGGGGGCACAGATACGCAGTATTTT. As protein: CSVLRRGGTDTQYF.